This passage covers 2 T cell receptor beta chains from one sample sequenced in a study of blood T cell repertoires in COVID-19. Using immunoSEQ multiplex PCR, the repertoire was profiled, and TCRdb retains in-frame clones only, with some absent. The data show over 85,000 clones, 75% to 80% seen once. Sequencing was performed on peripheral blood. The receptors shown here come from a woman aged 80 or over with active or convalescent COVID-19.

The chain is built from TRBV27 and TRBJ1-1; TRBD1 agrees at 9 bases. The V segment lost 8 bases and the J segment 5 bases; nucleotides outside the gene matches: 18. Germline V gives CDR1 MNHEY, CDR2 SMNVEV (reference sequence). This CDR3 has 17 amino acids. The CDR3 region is CASLPGPGQGVGTEAFF. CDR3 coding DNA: TGTGCCAGCCTCCCCGGACCGGGACAGGGAGTTGGGACTGAAGCTTTCTTT.

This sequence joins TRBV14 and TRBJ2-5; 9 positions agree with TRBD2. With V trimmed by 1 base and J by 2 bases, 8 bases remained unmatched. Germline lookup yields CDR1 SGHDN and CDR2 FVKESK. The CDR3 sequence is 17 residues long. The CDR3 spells CASSQVSGLAGQETQYF. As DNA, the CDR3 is TGTGCCAGCAGCCAAGTCAGCGGGCTAGCGGGGCAAGAGACCCAGTACTTC.